The 2 T cell receptor beta chains below come from one sample, sequenced in a study of blood T cell repertoires in COVID-19. Profiling relied on immunoSEQ multiplex PCR, and the TCRdb table lists in-frame clones only, not all of them. This table has about 33,000 clones, just under 80% appearing once. Material: peripheral blood. Source of these receptors: an elderly man with acute or convalescent COVID-19.

The chain couples TRBV25-1 to TRBJ2-5; TRBD2 aligns across 8 bases. CDR3 length: 17 amino acids. The germline CDR1 and CDR2 sequences are MGHDK and SYGVNS. The J segment lost 0 bases and the V segment lost 1 base, leaving 7 bases of the junction unmatched. This CDR3 is CASSEWGASGYQETQYF. As DNA, the CDR3 is TGTGCCAGCAGTGAATGGGGTGCTAGCGGGTACCAAGAGACCCAGTACTTC.

The chain is built from TRBV18 and TRBJ2-7; TRBD1 matches 9 bases. Trimming removed 3 bases from V and 5 bases from J; junction bases left unmatched: 8. Germline CDR1 reads KGHSH; CDR2 reads LQKENI. This CDR3 comprises 15 residues. This CDR3 reads CASSPDAGTGNEQYF. The CDR3, as DNA: TGTGCCAGCTCACCCGACGCCGGGACAGGGAACGAGCAGTACTTC. The full variable domain, in which reference TRBV18 and TRBJ2-7 provide the parts outside the CDR3, is NAGVMQNPRHLVRRRGQEARLRCSPMKGHSHVYWYRQLPEEGLKFMVYLQKENIIDESGMPKERFSAEFPKEGPSILRIQQVVRGDSAAYFCASSPDAGTGNEQYFGPGTRLTVT.